The 10 T cell receptor beta chains below were found in one sample sequenced in a study of cytomegalovirus exposure and HLA in healthy donors. The PCR contained 60 Vbeta and 13 Jbeta primers. Generated by immunoSEQ multiplex PCR, the TCRdb table keeps only in-frame clones and is missing some. The profile shows around 200,000 clones, roughly four fifths of them singletons. Sequences were obtained from PBMCs. All receptors come from a woman in her thirties or forties in good health and CMV-seronegative.

V is TRBV27 and J is TRBJ2-5; 9 positions match TRBD2. CDR3 length: 14 amino acids. Germline CDR1 is MNHEY and CDR2 is SMNVEV (reference sequence). V lost 5 bases to trimming and J lost 1 base; unmatched junction nucleotides: 2. The CDR3 DNA follows: TGTGCCAGCAGTGGGACTAGCTTCCAAGAGACCCAGTACTTC. It codes for CASSGTSFQETQYF.

V and J are TRBV2 and TRBJ2-3; D remains unclear. The CDR3 sequence is 18 residues long. Germline assignment: CDR1 SNHLY and CDR2 FYNNEI. V lost 0 bases, J lost 2 bases, and 18 bases lay in between. The CDR3 region is CASSEAVESLFNTDTQYF. CDR3 nucleotide sequence: TGTGCCAGCAGTGAAGCGGTTGAGTCCCTCTTCAACACAGATACGCAGTATTTT.

V and J are TRBV4-1 and TRBJ2-5; 12 nucleotides align to TRBD2. The CDR3 is made up of 15 amino acids. The V gene's germline CDR1 is MGHRA and CDR2 YSYEKL. Trimming removed 2 bases from V and 2 bases from J; junction bases left unmatched: 0. CDR3: CASSQTSGGQETQYF. The CDR3 region has the DNA TGCGCCAGCAGCCAAACTAGCGGGGGGCAAGAGACCCAGTACTTC.

The rearrangement joins TRBV7-6 to TRBJ2-5; the match to TRBD2 covers 12 bases. The CDR3 covers 17 residues. CDR1 SGHVS and CDR2 FNYEAQ come from the germline V gene. J lost 4 bases, V lost 4 bases, and 10 bases had no gene match. In nucleotides, the CDR3 is TGTGCCAGCAGCTACGGACTAGCGGGAACGGTTGGAGAGACCCAGTACTTC. It codes for CASSYGLAGTVGETQYF.

The chain combines TRBV5-5 with TRBJ1-2, with 7 bases aligning to TRBD1. The CDR3 spans 15 residues. Germline CDR1 SGHKS, CDR2 YYEKEE (reference sequence). Unmatched junction bases numbered 8, after V lost 2 bases and J lost 4 bases. CDR3 sequence reads: CASSFTGEYGYGYTF. The CDR3 DNA follows: TGTGCCAGCAGCTTCACAGGGGAGTATGGCTATGGCTACACCTTC. The whole variable domain, remainder taken from reference TRBV5-5 and TRBJ1-2, is DAGVTQSPTHLIKTRGQQVTLRCSPISGHKSVSWYQQVLGQGPQFIFQYYEKEERGRGNFPDRFSARQFPNYSSELNVNALLLGDSALYLCASSFTGEYGYGYTFGSGTRLTVV.

V usage is TRBV5-8 and J usage is TRBJ1-2; D ambiguous. Deletions cut 0 bases from V and 5 bases from J, with 14 bases between. Germline V lookup: CDR1 SGHTS, CDR2 YDEGEE. The CDR3 covers 15 residues. For the CDR3, the DNA is TGTGCCAGCAGCTTGGCACAGTCGAAGACATATGGCTACACCTTC. This sequence encodes CASSLAQSKTYGYTF.

The chain employs TRBV30 and TRBJ2-2, with 11 bases lining up with TRBD2. Germline V gene lookup returns CDR1 GTSNPN and CDR2 SVGIG (reference sequence). V was pared by 0 bases and J by 4 bases, with 4 bases of the junction left unmatched. This CDR3 is built from 16 residues. In DNA form, the CDR3 reads TGTGCCTGGAGTGTGTTTGGGACTAGCGGCACCGGGGAGCTGTTTTTT. This codes for CAWSVFGTSGTGELFF.

The chain joins TRBV27 to TRBJ1-4, with 7 bases matching TRBD1. The CDR3 loop spans 14 amino acids. V dropped 10 bases and J dropped 2; count of bases not matched to a gene: 7. The germline CDR1 and CDR2 sequences are MNHEY and SMNVEV (reference sequence). The DNA of the CDR3 is TGTGCCACCAGGGGGGGTAGGACTAATGAAAAACTGTTTTTT. It encodes CATRGGRTNEKLFF.

The rearrangement links TRBV19 to TRBJ1-5; TRBD1 agrees at 8 bases. Germline V gene data show CDR1 as LNHDA and CDR2 as SQIVND (reference sequence). After removal of 5 bases from V and 7 bases from J, the junction contained 10 bases not matched to a gene. The CDR3 is made up of 15 amino acids. As DNA, the CDR3 is TGTGCCAGTAGTCCTTTCAGGGGGCGGGGACAGCCCCAGCATTTT. Protein product: CASSPFRGRGQPQHF. Full variable domain (remainder filled in from reference TRBV19 and TRBJ1-5): DGGITQSPKYLFRKEGQNVTLSCEQNLNHDAMYWYRQDPGQGLRLIYYSQIVNDFQKGDIAEGYSVSREKKESFPLTVTSAQKNPTAFYLCASSPFRGRGQPQHFGDGTRLSIL.

In its sample, this clone was seen a few times. The CDR3 reads CASRPGQGLDGYTF. DNA of the CDR3: TGTGCCAGCAGGCCGGGACAGGGATTGGACGGCTACACCTTC. The rearrangement links TRBV27 to TRBJ1-2; the match to TRBD1 covers 9 bases. Germline V CDR1 and CDR2: MNHEY, SMNVEV (reference sequence). The CDR3 consists of 14 residues. Unmatched junction bases numbered 10, after V lost 6 bases and J lost 8 bases.